These T cell receptor beta chains were read from a single sample in a study of identical twins. From the 5' RACE reads, TCRdb called clonotypes with MiXCR, one entry per CDR3 protein. The sample has about 250,000 distinct CDR3 sequences, 7.5% seen once. The same data also contributed to another study, on yellow fever vaccine responses in identical twins.

Sequencing was performed on CD8+ T cells sorted from blood. The receptors derive from a woman aged 18-29 years in good health. Both conserved end residues are part of each CDR3.

v_gene	j_gene	CDR3aa
TRBV3-1	TRBJ2-1	CASSQPARNEQFF
TRBV7-9	TRBJ2-1	CASSAGADEQFF
TRBV9	TRBJ2-1	CASSVGSLANSYNEQFF
TRBV7-9	TRBJ2-3	CASSFPREAGTDTQYF
TRBV12-3/TRBV12-4	TRBJ2-3	CASSLRQLPEGYTQYF
TRBV7-9	TRBJ2-1	CASSWPNQWEYNEQFF
TRBV29-1	TRBJ2-1	CSGTGGGAGNEQFF
TRBV7-9	TRBJ2-1	CASSPPLGQNNEQFF
TRBV4-1	TRBJ2-7	CASSQDRGQAYEQNF
TRBV12-5	TRBJ2-1	CASGGTVPGYNEQFF
TRBV14	TRBJ2-2	CASSQDHEVSTGELFF
TRBV10-3	TRBJ2-2	CAISDRESQGSAGELFF
TRBV5-1	TRBJ2-7	CASSYGQGRNEQYF
TRBV4-1	TRBJ2-2	CASSQVPPGQLHTGELFF
TRBV4-1	TRBJ2-5	CASSQVRGGQETQYF